The 6 T cell receptor beta chains in this list originate from one sample, sequenced in a study of cytomegalovirus exposure and HLA in healthy donors. Amplification used 60 Vbeta primers and 13 Jbeta primers. The protocol was immunoSEQ multiplex PCR, while the TCRdb copy is restricted to in-frame clones and leaves out a portion. This table holds about 160,000 clones, around 79% found once. The sample consisted of PBMCs. All receptors derive from a woman between 45 and 60 years old in good health and CMV-seropositive.

The chain joins TRBV15 to TRBJ2-7; D possibly corresponds to TRBD1 (6 bases). The V and J ends lost 0 bases and 4 bases respectively, with 13 bases between them. This CDR3 has 15 residues. Per germline, CDR1 LNHNV and CDR2 YYDKDF (reference sequence). Written as DNA, the CDR3 is TGTGCCACCAGCAGAGATAAGACAGGTTTATACGAGCAGTACTTC. This translates into CATSRDKTGLYEQYF.

This sequence joins TRBV7-9 and TRBJ2-1; TRBD2 matches 11 bases. J lost 4 bases, V lost 3 bases, and 8 bases had no gene match. This CDR3 spans 17 amino acids. CDR1 is SEHNR and CDR2 is FQNEAQ in the germline V gene (reference sequence). Written as DNA, the CDR3 is TGTGCCAGCAGCTTGGGGTCTAGCGGGAGGACATACAATGAGCAGTTCTTC. Protein: CASSLGSSGRTYNEQFF.

A word on this clone: This sample also contains other DNA sequences that code for the same CDR3. The V call is TRBV14, the J call TRBJ1-1; TRBD1 aligns across 9 bases. The germline gives CDR1 SGHDN, CDR2 FVKESK. The CDR3 sequence is 15 residues long. The trim removed 3 bases at V and 1 base at J, leaving 3 bases unmatched. The DNA of the CDR3 is TGTGCCAGCAGCCACCCGGGACAGGGGAACACTGAAGCTTTCTTT. Translating gives CASSHPGQGNTEAFF.

The chain uses TRBV7-2 and TRBJ1-2; 9 bases fit TRBD1. With V trimmed by 4 bases and J by 8 bases, 11 bases remained unmatched. CDR1 is SGHTA, CDR2 FQGNSA, per germline. This CDR3 is 15 amino acids long. CDR3: CASSSGGTGIDGYTF. The DNA for the CDR3 is TGTGCCAGCAGCTCCGGGGGGACAGGGATCGACGGCTACACCTTC.

CDR3 nucleotide sequence: TGTGCCAGCAGTTTCAGCGACAGGGTGTATAGCAATCAGCCCCAGCATTTT. It is translated as CASSFSDRVYSNQPQHF. This chain joins TRBV28 and TRBJ1-5, with 7 bases lining up with TRBD1. The CDR3 extends over 17 amino acids. The V segment lost 3 bases and the J segment 0 bases; nucleotides outside the gene matches: 8. Germline lookup yields CDR1 MDHEN and CDR2 SYDVKM.

The J gene is TRBJ1-6, the V gene TRBV30; maybe TRBD1 (5 bases). This CDR3 has 14 amino acids. V lost 5 bases and J lost 0, with 8 bases in between. The germline gives CDR1 GTSNPN, CDR2 SVGIG (reference sequence). Here the CDR3 reads CAWAGGSYNSPLHF. The CDR3 coding sequence is TGTGCCTGGGCCGGGGGCTCCTATAATTCACCCCTCCACTTT.